This TCR beta chain was recovered during a study of lymphopenia after photon versus proton radiotherapy. Study outcomes and limitations: Post-nadir diversity loss with photons came from oligoclonal expansion, particularly CD8+ Temra cells.

The assay was immunoSEQ multiplex PCR, and TCRdb's table has in-frame clones only and misses some. Of roughly 150,000 clones in the sample, 75% to 90% were seen once. Remarks on this clone: Antigen unknown.

Trimming removed 2 bases at V and 4 bases at J, with 9 bases between. The CDR3 sequence is 13 residues long. Germline values: CDR1 SGDLS, CDR2 YYNGEE. The chain employs TRBV9 and TRBJ1-2; D unclear. The sequence was collected from a man aged 50 or older with gastric cancer. This specimen consisted of peripheral blood, obtained from a patient treated with photon-based radiotherapy. The DNA of the CDR3 is TGTGCCAGCAGCGTCACCGATGCCTATGGCTACACCTTC. Protein: CASSVTDAYGYTF.